A single sample is the source of the 9 T cell receptor beta chains below, sequenced in a study of T cell repertoires in ileal Crohn's disease (dated 2019 in TCRdb). The sample's time point label is to be understood as: neoterminal ileum biopsy at postoperative endoscopy, about 6 months after surgery. The library was generated by the immunoSEQ multiplex PCR assay. Imported from immuneACCESS, the table was reduced by TCRdb to in-frame sequences with V and J called. These copies leave out some clones; in studies compared against another copy, an unresolved V gene accounts for under half, and the cause of the remainder is not known. Within this sample are about 62,000 clones, with 85% to 90% of them counted one time only. Roughly 2% of the sample is held by the ten biggest clonotypes. The sequenced material came from ileal tissue. These receptors originate from an adult with Crohn's disease.

The rearrangement uses TRBV5-1 and TRBJ1-1, with a possible D match to TRBD1 (5 bases). The germline V gene has CDR1 SGHRS and CDR2 YFSETQ. The CDR3 spans 13 residues. Deletions cut 4 bases from V and 1 base from J, with 8 bases between. The CDR3 sequence: CASSRTSNTEAFF. CDR3 bases: TGCGCCAGCAGCCGGACATCGAACACTGAAGCTTTCTTT.

This clone was recorded at least ten times. The chain is built from TRBV6-1 and TRBJ1-1; D uncertain. CDR1 and CDR2 (germline): MNHNS, SASEGT. This CDR3 contains 13 residues. Trimming shortened V by 5 bases and J by 1 base, and 8 bases separated the two germline ends. For the CDR3, the DNA is TGTGCCAGCAGTCACAAATCGAACACTGAAGCTTTCTTT. Its protein product is CASSHKSNTEAFF.

This rearrangement joins TRBV6-5 to TRBJ1-4, with D perhaps matching TRBD1 (5 bases). The CDR3 sequence is 15 residues long. V lost 6 bases to trimming and J lost 10 bases, with 21 bases between them. CDR1 and CDR2 from the germline V gene are MNHEY and SVGAGI. CDR3 DNA sequence: TGTGCCAGCAGCCTTACAAGGACGAAGGGGTCAAAACTGTTTTTT. Translation gives CASSLTRTKGSKLFF.

The chain carries TRBV28 and TRBJ2-3, with 8 bases aligning to TRBD2. The CDR3 sequence is 13 residues long. Germline trimming cut 10 bases from V and 1 base from J; bases unmatched to any gene: 4. The germline V gene encodes CDR1 MDHEN and CDR2 SYDVKM. The DNA for the CDR3 is TGTGCCATCTGTAGCGGGGGCACAGATACGCAGTATTTT. This sequence encodes CAICSGGTDTQYF.

This clone was observed a single time. The chain employs TRBV28 and TRBJ1-2; 9 bases align to TRBD1. The germline CDR1 and CDR2 sequences are MDHEN and SYDVKM. The CDR3 is made up of 15 amino acids. The V and J ends lost 6 bases and 9 bases, in that order; junction bases with no gene match: 14. The CDR3 DNA reads as TGTGCCAGCAGCCAAACCTCCGGGACAGGGAGTAGCTACACCTTC. As protein: CASSQTSGTGSSYTF.

The rearrangement uses TRBV27 and TRBJ2-3; 11 bases fit TRBD2. The CDR3 sequence is 13 residues long. CDR1 is MNHEY and CDR2 is SMNVEV in the germline V gene (reference sequence). Trimming cost V 8 bases and J 9 bases; bases outside gene matches: 7. CDR3 DNA: TGTGCCAGCGGCCTAGCGGGAGGTGACACGCAGTATTTT. This encodes CASGLAGGDTQYF.

This chain uses TRBV27 with TRBJ1-5; 9 nucleotides align to TRBD1. The V gene end was trimmed by 5 bases and the J gene end by 2 bases; junction bases not matched to a gene: 4. Germline V gene lookup returns CDR1 MNHEY and CDR2 SMNVEV (reference sequence). The CDR3 consists of 15 residues. CDR3 in amino acids: CASSGQGFGNQPQHF. The CDR3 bases are TGTGCCAGCAGTGGACAGGGGTTTGGCAATCAGCCCCAGCATTTT.

V is TRBV29-1 and J is TRBJ2-7; 8 nucleotides match TRBD1. CDR3 size: 13 residues. The V segment lost 5 bases and the J segment 6 bases; nucleotides outside the gene matches: 9. Germline V gene sequence: CDR1 SQVTM, CDR2 ANQGSEA. This chain's CDR3 is CSVSWAGGSEQYF. For the CDR3, the DNA is TGCAGCGTTTCCTGGGCAGGGGGCTCCGAGCAGTACTTC.

The rearrangement joins TRBV7-3 to TRBJ1-2; no firm D call. The CDR3 has 13 amino acids. V lost 0 bases and J lost 3, with 5 bases in between. CDR1 is SGHTA, CDR2 FQGTGA, per germline. The chain's CDR3 is CASSLTRDYGYTF. The CDR3 DNA is TGTGCCAGCAGCTTAACGCGGGACTATGGCTACACCTTC.